This section outlines one T cell receptor (beta chain) sequence together with its context. Its specificity is not known. This sample was taken from a study of OX40 agonist ivuxolimab in advanced cancers. About the research overall: Patients assigned to dose escalation were diagnosed with hepatocellular carcinoma, melanoma, renal cell or head and neck cancer. The study's findings and limits: The study observed clonal expansion of CD4+ and CD8+ blood T cells by week 6 at 0.1 to 3.0 mg/kg. Normalized T-cell clonal expansion was also low in a subset of nonresponders. Expanded clones tended on average to be more numerous among CD8+ T cells than CD4+.

Looked up from germline, CDR1 is ENHRY and CDR2 is SYGVKD. The V and J ends lost 6 bases and 2 bases, in that order; junction bases with no gene match: 3. The CDR3 sequence is 14 residues long. The protocol was immunoSEQ multiplex PCR, while the TCRdb copy is restricted to in-frame clones and leaves out a portion. The data show 47,000 or so clones, with more than 75% seen just once and around 11% held by the top ten. The receptor's source is an adult with an advanced solid tumor such as melanoma, head and neck, liver or kidney cancer. The chain carries TRBV10-3 and TRBJ2-3, with TRBD1 identical over 9 bases. The sample here was CD4+ or CD8+ T cells sorted from blood, taken in a trial of the OX40 agonist ivuxolimab. CDR3 DNA sequence: TGTGCCATCAGGGGGACAGGGATCACAGATACGCAGTATTTT. Translation gives CAIRGTGITDTQYF.